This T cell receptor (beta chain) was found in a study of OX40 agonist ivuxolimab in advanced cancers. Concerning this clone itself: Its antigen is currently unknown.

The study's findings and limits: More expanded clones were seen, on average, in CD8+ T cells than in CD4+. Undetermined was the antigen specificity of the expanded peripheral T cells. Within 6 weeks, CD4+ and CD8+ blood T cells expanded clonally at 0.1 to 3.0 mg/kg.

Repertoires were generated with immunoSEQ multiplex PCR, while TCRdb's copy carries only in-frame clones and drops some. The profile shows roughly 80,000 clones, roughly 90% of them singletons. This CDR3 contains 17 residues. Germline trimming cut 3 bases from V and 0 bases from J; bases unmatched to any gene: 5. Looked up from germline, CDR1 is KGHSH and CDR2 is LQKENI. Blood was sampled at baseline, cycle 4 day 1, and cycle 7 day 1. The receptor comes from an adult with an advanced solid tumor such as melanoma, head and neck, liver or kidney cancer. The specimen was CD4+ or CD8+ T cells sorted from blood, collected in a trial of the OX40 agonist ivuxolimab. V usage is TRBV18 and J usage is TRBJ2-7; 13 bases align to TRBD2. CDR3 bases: TGTGCCAGCTCACCCGGGACTAGCGGGGCTAGCTCCTACGAGCAGTACTTC. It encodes CASSPGTSGASSYEQYF.